This T cell receptor (beta chain) originates from a study of cytomegalovirus exposure and HLA in healthy donors. Findings of the study overall: In vitro data verified a few CMV-associated chains as specific for CMV antigens. Associated with HLA alleles at 0.05 false discovery rate in a later analysis were some 18,000 TCR beta sequences.

PCR used 60 Vbeta primers and 13 Jbeta primers. Here immunoSEQ multiplex PCR was the method, and the copy in TCRdb shows in-frame clones only, minus some. The sample yields 150,000 to 200,000 clones, roughly an eighth seen once. CDR3 length: 15 residues. Germline V gene sequence: CDR1 LNHDA, CDR2 SQIVND (reference sequence). The V gene end was trimmed by 5 bases and the J gene end by 5 bases; junction bases not matched to a gene: 9. Note on this clone: Its specificity is not known.

The chain employs TRBV19 and TRBJ1-1; 9 bases are a match to TRBD1. This TCR derives from a man between 45 and 60 years old in good health and CMV-seropositive. Specimen: PBMCs. The CDR3 bases are TGTGCCAGTAGTTTGGACAGGGGTTCGGGGACTGAAGCTTTCTTT. It specifies CASSLDRGSGTEAFF.